The rows below give T cell receptor beta chains drawn from one sample of a study of T cells in Graves' hyperthyroidism and ophthalmopathy. One entry per CDR3 protein, called by TCRdb with MiXCR from the multiplex PCR reads. The sample records hundreds of thousands of distinct CDR3 sequences, 14% being singletons. Sequencing was done on a sample of blood. The receptors here all came from a woman aged 18-29 years with Graves' hyperthyroidism. Each CDR3 is given with its conserved first and last residue. A D gene is named only where the DNA matches it firmly. Not every row has a clone size; where given, it reads once, few, many or a size class.

D,J,size,V,DNA,CDR3
.,TRBJ1-1,many,TRBV28,TGTGCCAGCAGTCCCCCGGACGATCGGATGAACACTGAAGCTTTCTTT,CASSPPDDRMNTEAFF
.,TRBJ2-2,many,TRBV3-1,TGTGCCAGCAGCCAAGAAACCGGGGAGCTGTTTTTT,CASSQETGELFF
.,TRBJ2-1,many,TRBV3-1,TGTGCCAGCAGCCGGCAAGCAACGATCTCCTACAATGAGCAGTTCTTC,CASSRQATISYNEQFF
TRBD1,TRBJ2-7,many,TRBV28,TGTGCCAGCAGTTCCCGGGGACAGGGTCGGTACGAGCAGTACTTC,CASSSRGQGRYEQYF
.,TRBJ1-3,few,TRBV5-6,TGTGCCAGCAGCTGGAGACTGGGGACGGATGGAAACACCATATATTTT,CASSWRLGTDGNTIYF
.,TRBJ1-1,many,TRBV20-1,TGCAGTGCTAGAGGGACAACCGGGAGGTGGGCTTTCTTT,CSARGTTGRWAFF
.,TRBJ2-7,.,TRBV15,TGTGCCACCAGCAGAGATTCTGACAAGACCTACGAGCAGTACTTC,CATSRDSDKTYEQYF
.,TRBJ1-5,many,TRBV10-3,TGTGCCATCAGTAACCGTGGGGATCAGCCCCAGCATTTT,CAISNRGDQPQHF
.,TRBJ1-2,many,TRBV4-3,TGCGCCAGCAGCGTGACAGGCTCTTACTATGGCTACACCTTC,CASSVTGSYYGYTF
.,TRBJ2-3,many,TRBV3-1,TGTGCCAGCAGCCAAGATTCCAGGGAGACAGATACGCAGTATTTT,CASSQDSRETDTQYF
TRBD2,TRBJ2-1,many,TRBV11-2,TGTGCCAGCAGCCCTCGGGCGGGAGTATACAATGAGCAGTTCTTC,CASSPRAGVYNEQFF
.,TRBJ1-5,many,TRBV24-1,TGTGCCTCCGGGGGGGCCGCTAGCAATCAGCCCCAGCATTTT,CASGGAASNQPQHF
TRBD2,TRBJ2-7,many,TRBV7-9,TGTGCCAGCAGCGCAGCGGGAGAAATTATCTACGAGCAGTACTTC,CASSAAGEIIYEQYF
.,TRBJ2-2,few,TRBV20-1,TGCAGTGCATGGACTCCGAACACCGGGGAGCTGTTTTTT,CSAWTPNTGELFF
.,TRBJ2-5,many,TRBV6-2/TRBV6-3,TGTGCCAGCAGTACCAATTGGGGAGAGACCCAGTACTTC,CASSTNWGETQYF
.,TRBJ1-6,.,TRBV28,TGTGCCAGCAGAACTACGGATTCACCCCTCCACTTT,CASRTTDSPLHF
TRBD1,TRBJ1-2,.,TRBV7-9,TGTGCCAGCAGCTCGACAGGGAGCAGTTCATCAGCTAACTATGGCTACACCTTC,CASSSTGSSSSANYGYTF
.,TRBJ2-1,many,TRBV7-9,TGTGCCAGCAGCCCGAAGGCGAGCGGGCTCAATGAGCAGTTCTTC,CASSPKASGLNEQFF
TRBD2,TRBJ2-1,many,TRBV7-2,TGTGCCAGCAGCTTAGAGGCTAGCGGGATGACCTACAATGAGCAGTTCTTC,CASSLEASGMTYNEQFF
.,TRBJ2-3,.,TRBV9,TGTGCCAGCAGCGTAGACCGGGACCGCACAGATACGCAGTATTTT,CASSVDRDRTDTQYF
.,TRBJ1-1,many,TRBV4-3,TGCGCCAGCAGCCTCGCCCGACAGCCGGGCACTGAAGCTTTCTTT,CASSLARQPGTEAFF
.,TRBJ1-2,.,TRBV4-2,TGTGCCAGCAGCCAAGGACTATCTGGTGGCTACACCTTC,CASSQGLSGGYTF
.,TRBJ2-7,many,TRBV13,TGTGCCAGCAGACCCATACAGGGCTACGAGCAGTACTTC,CASRPIQGYEQYF
TRBD2,TRBJ2-3,many,TRBV28,TGTGCCAGCAGTTCCATAGCGGGAGGCACAGATACGCAGTATTTT,CASSSIAGGTDTQYF
.,TRBJ1-5,.,TRBV18,TGTGCCAGCTCACCAGATGAGATGAGAAGACCCCAGCATTTT,CASSPDEMRRPQHF
.,TRBJ1-5,.,TRBV27,TGTGCCAGCAGTATGCGAAATAGCAATCAGCCCCAGCATTTT,CASSMRNSNQPQHF
TRBD2,TRBJ2-3,few,TRBV27,TGTGCCAGCAGTTTACAACTAGCGGGAGTGATAGATACGCAGTATTTT,CASSLQLAGVIDTQYF
.,TRBJ1-5,.,TRBV12-3/TRBV12-4,TGTGCCAGCAACCTTGGTGGCAATCAGCCCCAGCATTTT,CASNLGGNQPQHF
TRBD2,TRBJ2-2,.,TRBV11-3,TGTGCCAGCAGCCAAGAGCCGGCGGGAGGCGGGGAGCTGTTTTTT,CASSQEPAGGGELFF
.,TRBJ2-7,few,TRBV19,TGTGCCAGTAGCCCGGGACGCTCCAGGGACGAGCAGTACTTC,CASSPGRSRDEQYF
.,TRBJ2-6,few,TRBV6-1,TGTGCCAGCAGTATTAAGGCTGGGGCCAACGTCCTGACTTTC,CASSIKAGANVLTF
TRBD2,TRBJ2-3,few,TRBV27,TGTGCCAGCAGGCGTCCTAGCGGGAGAACGCAGTATTTT,CASRRPSGRTQYF
.,TRBJ1-5,many,TRBV30,TGTGCCTGGGAGGGGCATAGCAATCAGCCCCAGCATTTT,CAWEGHSNQPQHF
.,TRBJ2-3,.,TRBV7-9,TGTGCCAGCAGCTTAGGGCCCACATGGGGCACAGATACGCAGTATTTT,CASSLGPTWGTDTQYF
.,TRBJ2-7,.,TRBV7-9,TGTGCCAGCAGCTCATTGTTAGCCCGGGACACAGACTACGAGCAGTACTTC,CASSSLLARDTDYEQYF
.,TRBJ2-5,few,TRBV7-9,TGTGCCAGCAGCTTAGGCCAGGGACATTCCCAAGAGACCCAGTACTTC,CASSLGQGHSQETQYF
.,TRBJ2-3,many,TRBV12-3/TRBV12-4,TGTGCCAGCAGTTTATCTCTGGGGGTCACAGATACGCAGTATTTT,CASSLSLGVTDTQYF
.,TRBJ2-7,many,TRBV12-3/TRBV12-4,TGTGCCAGCAGTAACGTCTACGAGCAGTACTTC,CASSNVYEQYF
TRBD2,TRBJ2-3,many,TRBV4-3,TGCGCCAGCAGCCAAGACCGGACTAGCCCTAGCACAGATACGCAGTATTTT,CASSQDRTSPSTDTQYF
TRBD2,TRBJ2-3,many,TRBV20-1,TGCAGTGCTAGCCCGGGACTAGCGGGAGGGCCCGGCACAGATACGCAGTATTTT,CSASPGLAGGPGTDTQYF
.,TRBJ1-2,few,TRBV10-2,TGCGCCAGCAGGGAGCAACTCGATGGCTACACCTTC,CASREQLDGYTF
TRBD1,TRBJ2-5,.,TRBV12-3/TRBV12-4,TGTGCCAGCAGTTCCTCCCGGACAGGGCGGGAGACCCAGTACTTC,CASSSSRTGRETQYF
TRBD1,TRBJ1-5,many,TRBV5-1,TGCGCCAGCAGCTTGGGACAGGGCGACGGTCAGCCCCAGCATTTT,CASSLGQGDGQPQHF
.,TRBJ2-3,.,TRBV14,TGTGCCAGCAGCCAAGCTCCCGGGGCAGATACGCAGTATTTT,CASSQAPGADTQYF
.,TRBJ2-1,many,TRBV7-9,TGTGCCAGCAGCATAGTGGAGGGGTACAATGAGCAGTTCTTC,CASSIVEGYNEQFF
TRBD2,TRBJ2-3,.,TRBV20-1,TGCAGTGCTAGATGGAGCGGGACTAGCACAGATACGCAGTATTTT,CSARWSGTSTDTQYF
TRBD1,TRBJ1-6,many,TRBV12-3/TRBV12-4,TGTGCCAGCAGTCCACAGGGGGCCTATAATTCACCCCTCCACTTT,CASSPQGAYNSPLHF